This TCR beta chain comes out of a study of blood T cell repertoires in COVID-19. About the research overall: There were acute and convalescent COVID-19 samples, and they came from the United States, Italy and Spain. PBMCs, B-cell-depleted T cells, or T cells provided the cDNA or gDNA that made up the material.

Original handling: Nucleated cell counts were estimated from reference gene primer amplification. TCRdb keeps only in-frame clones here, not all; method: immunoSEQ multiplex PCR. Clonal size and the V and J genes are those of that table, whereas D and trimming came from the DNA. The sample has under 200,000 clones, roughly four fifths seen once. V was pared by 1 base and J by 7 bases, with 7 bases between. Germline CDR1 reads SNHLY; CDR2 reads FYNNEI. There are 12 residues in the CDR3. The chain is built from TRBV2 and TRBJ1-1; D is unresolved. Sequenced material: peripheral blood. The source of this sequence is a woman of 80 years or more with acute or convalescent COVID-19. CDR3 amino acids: CASSEGGFEAFF. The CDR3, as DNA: TGTGCCAGCAGTGAAGGAGGCTTTGAAGCTTTCTTT.